This record covers a single T cell receptor beta chain. The CDR3 runs to 15 residues. With 5 bases clipped from V and 1 base from J, the junction kept 7 bases outside the gene matches. The germline gives CDR1 SGHTA, CDR2 FQGTGA. The data originate from a study of OX40 agonist ivuxolimab in advanced cancers. Generated by immunoSEQ multiplex PCR, the TCRdb table keeps only in-frame clones and is missing some. The sample consists of about 68,000 clones, approximately 80% of them appearing once. The sequenced sample was CD4+ or CD8+ T cells sorted from blood, obtained in a trial of the OX40 agonist ivuxolimab. This rearrangement joins TRBV7-3 to TRBJ1-1; 7 bases are a match to TRBD1. The receptor's source is an adult with an advanced solid tumor such as melanoma, head and neck, liver or kidney cancer. This chain's CDR3 is CASSPTGASNTEAFF. The CDR3 DNA is TGTGCCAGCAGCCCCACAGGGGCCTCGAACACTGAAGCTTTCTTT.